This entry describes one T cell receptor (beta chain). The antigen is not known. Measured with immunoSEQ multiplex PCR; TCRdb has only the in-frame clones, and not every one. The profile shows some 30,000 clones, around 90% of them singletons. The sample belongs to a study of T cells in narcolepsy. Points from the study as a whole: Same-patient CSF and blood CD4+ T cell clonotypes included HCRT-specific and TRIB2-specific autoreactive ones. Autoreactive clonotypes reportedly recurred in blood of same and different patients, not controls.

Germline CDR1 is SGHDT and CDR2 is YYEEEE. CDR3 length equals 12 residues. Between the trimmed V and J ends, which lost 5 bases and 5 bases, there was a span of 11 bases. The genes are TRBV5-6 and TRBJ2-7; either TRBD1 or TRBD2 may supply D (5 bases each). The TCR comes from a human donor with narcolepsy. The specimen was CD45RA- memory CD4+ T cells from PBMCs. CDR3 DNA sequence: TGTGCCAGCAGGAGCCGGGGCCACGAGCAGTACTTC. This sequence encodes CASRSRGHEQYF.